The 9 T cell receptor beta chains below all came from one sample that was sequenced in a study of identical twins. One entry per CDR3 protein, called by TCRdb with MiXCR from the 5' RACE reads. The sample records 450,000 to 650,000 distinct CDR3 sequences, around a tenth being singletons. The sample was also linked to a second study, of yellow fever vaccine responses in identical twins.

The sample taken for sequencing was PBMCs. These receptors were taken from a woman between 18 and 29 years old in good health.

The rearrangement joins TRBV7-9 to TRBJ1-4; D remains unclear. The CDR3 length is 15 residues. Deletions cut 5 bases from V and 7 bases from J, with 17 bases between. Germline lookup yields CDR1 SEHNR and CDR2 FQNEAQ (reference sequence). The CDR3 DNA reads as TGTGCCAGCAGCACCCCCGGCGCGGATGGTGAAAAACTGTTTTTT. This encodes CASSTPGADGEKLFF.

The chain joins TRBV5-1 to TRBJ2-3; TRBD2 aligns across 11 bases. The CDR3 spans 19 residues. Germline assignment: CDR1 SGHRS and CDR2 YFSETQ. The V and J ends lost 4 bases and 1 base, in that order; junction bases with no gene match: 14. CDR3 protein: CASSPLGLAGGLRTDTQYF. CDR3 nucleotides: TGCGCCAGCAGCCCATTGGGGCTAGCGGGGGGCCTGCGCACAGATACGCAGTATTTT.

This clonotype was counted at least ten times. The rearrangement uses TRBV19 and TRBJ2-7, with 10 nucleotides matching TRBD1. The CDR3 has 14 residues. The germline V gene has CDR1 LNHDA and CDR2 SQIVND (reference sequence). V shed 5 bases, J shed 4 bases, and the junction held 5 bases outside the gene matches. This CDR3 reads CASSPGTGVYEQYF. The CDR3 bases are TGTGCCAGTAGTCCCGGGACAGGGGTTTACGAGCAGTACTTC.

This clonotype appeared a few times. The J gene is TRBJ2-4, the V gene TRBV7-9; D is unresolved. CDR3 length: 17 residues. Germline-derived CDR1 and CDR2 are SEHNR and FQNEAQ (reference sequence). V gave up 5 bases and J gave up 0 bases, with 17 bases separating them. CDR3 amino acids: CASSGNNFDLAKNIQYF. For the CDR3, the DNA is TGTGCCAGCAGCGGAAATAACTTCGACTTAGCCAAAAACATTCAGTACTTC.

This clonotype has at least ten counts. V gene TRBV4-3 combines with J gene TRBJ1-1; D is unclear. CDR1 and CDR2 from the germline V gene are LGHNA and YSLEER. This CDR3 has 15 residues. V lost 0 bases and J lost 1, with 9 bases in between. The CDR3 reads CASSQDLTENTEAFF. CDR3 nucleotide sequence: TGCGCCAGCAGCCAAGATCTAACAGAGAACACTGAAGCTTTCTTT.

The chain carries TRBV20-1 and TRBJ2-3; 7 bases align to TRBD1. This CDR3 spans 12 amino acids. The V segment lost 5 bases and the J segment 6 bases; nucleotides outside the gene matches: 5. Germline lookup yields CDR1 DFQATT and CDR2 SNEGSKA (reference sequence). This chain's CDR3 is CSAGQEWDTQYF. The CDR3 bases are TGCAGTGCTGGACAGGAGTGGGATACGCAGTATTTT.

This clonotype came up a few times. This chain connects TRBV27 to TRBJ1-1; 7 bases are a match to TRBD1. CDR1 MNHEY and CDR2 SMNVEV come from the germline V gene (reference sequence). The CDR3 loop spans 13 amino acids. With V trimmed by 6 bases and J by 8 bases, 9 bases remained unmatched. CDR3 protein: CASRRNRGREAFF. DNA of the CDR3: TGTGCCAGCAGGCGGAACAGGGGTCGAGAAGCTTTCTTT.

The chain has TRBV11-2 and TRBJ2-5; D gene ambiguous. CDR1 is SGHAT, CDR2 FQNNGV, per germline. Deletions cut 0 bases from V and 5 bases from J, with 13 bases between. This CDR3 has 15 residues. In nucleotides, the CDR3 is TGTGCCAGCAGCTTAGATTCAAGGCAAGGGGAGACCCAGTACTTC. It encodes CASSLDSRQGETQYF.

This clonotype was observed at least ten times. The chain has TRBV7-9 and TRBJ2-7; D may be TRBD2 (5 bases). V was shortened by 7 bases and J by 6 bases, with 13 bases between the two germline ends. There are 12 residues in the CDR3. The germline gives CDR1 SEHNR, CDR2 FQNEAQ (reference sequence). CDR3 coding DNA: TGTGCCAGCACTGAGGGTCGGCTCGAGCAGTACTTC. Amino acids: CASTEGRLEQYF.